This TCR beta chain came from a study of cytomegalovirus exposure and HLA in healthy donors. General study results and limits: Researchers reported in a later analysis that a missense DCLRE1C variant was tied to TCR beta V- and J-gene trimming. Reportedly, fewer N-insertions than the approximately 700-donor mean appeared in an Asian-associated ancestry cluster in a later analysis. Analysis performed later showed TCR beta chains linked to HLA being more clonally expanded than equally common others.

Worth noting for this clone: No antigen is known for it.

Per the germline V gene, CDR1 is SGDLS and CDR2 is YYNGEE. The V gene lost 5 bases and the J gene lost 1 base, with 11 bases spanning the gap. This CDR3 region has 14 residues. PCR employed 60 Vbeta and 13 Jbeta primers. Produced via immunoSEQ multiplex PCR; TCRdb's table is partial and in-frame only. The top ten hold roughly 2% of the sample, which has 100,000 to 150,000 clones, approximately 80% seen once. Sequences were obtained from PBMCs. The chain couples TRBV9 to TRBJ2-3; D might be TRBD1 (6 bases). This clonotype originated in a man aged 50 to 60 in good health and CMV-seronegative. CDR3 protein: CASRGAGRTDTQYF. CDR3 sequence (DNA): TGTGCCAGCAGGGGGGCAGGGCGCACAGATACGCAGTATTTT.